This T cell receptor beta chain was recovered during a study of blood T cells in healthy people across ages. Each donor was a healthy Caucasian individual from Russia, aged roughly 6 to 95. Together with a sample-barcoded 5' primer, a J-beta primer mix was included in a second PCR lasting about 6 to 12 cycles. Via MiXCR, TCRdb re-called the 5' RACE reads, giving one row per CDR3 protein. The sample lists approximately 690,000 distinct CDR3 sequences, 40% to 45% occurring once. V was trimmed by 5 bases and J by 5 bases, leaving 13 bases between them. The V gene's germline CDR1 is KGHSH and CDR2 LQKENI. The CDR3 has 13 residues.

The chain joins TRBV18 to TRBJ2-7; D may be TRBD1 or TRBD2 (5 bases each). The specimen was blood. The clonotype was recovered from a man of 80 years or more in good health. The CDR3 here is CASSSRDDDEQYF. The CDR3 nucleotides read TGTGCCAGCTCATCTCGGGACGACGACGAGCAGTACTTC. Using reference TRBV18 and TRBJ2-7 for the parts outside the CDR3, the full variable domain is NAGVMQNPRHLVRRRGQEARLRCSPMKGHSHVYWYRQLPEEGLKFMVYLQKENIIDESGMPKERFSAEFPKEGPSILRIQQVVRGDSAAYFCASSSRDDDEQYFGPGTRLTVT.